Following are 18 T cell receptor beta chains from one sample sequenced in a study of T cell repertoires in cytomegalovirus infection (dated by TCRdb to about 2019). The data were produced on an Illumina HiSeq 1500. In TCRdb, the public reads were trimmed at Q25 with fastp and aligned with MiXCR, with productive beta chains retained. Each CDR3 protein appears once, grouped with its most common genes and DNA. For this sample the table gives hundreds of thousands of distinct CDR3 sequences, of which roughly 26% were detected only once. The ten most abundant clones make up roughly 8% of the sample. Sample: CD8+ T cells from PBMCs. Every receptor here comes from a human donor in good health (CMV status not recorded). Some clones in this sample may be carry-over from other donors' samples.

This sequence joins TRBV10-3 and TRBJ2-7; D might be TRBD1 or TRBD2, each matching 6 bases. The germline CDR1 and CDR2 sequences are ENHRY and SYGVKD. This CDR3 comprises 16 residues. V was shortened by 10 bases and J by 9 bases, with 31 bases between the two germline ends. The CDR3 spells CATRPISTGVQEGQYF. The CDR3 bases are TGTGCCACCCGCCCGATTTCGACAGGAGTTCAGGAGGGGCAGTACTTC.

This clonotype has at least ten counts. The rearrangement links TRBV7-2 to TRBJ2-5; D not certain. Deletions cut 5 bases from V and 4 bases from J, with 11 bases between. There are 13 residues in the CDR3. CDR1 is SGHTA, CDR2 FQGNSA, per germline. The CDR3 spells CASSALTAETQYF. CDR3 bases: TGTGCCAGCAGCGCCCTCACTGCAGAGACCCAGTACTTC.

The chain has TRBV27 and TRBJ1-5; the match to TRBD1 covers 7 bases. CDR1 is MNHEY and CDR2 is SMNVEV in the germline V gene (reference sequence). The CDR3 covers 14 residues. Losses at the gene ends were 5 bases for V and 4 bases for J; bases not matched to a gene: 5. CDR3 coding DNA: TGTGCCAGCAGTCCCGGGACAGTGAATCAGCCCCAGCATTTT. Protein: CASSPGTVNQPQHF.

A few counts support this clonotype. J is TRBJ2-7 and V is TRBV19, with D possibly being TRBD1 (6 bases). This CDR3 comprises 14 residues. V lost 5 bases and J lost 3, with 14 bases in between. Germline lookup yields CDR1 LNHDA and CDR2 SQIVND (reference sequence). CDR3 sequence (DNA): TGTGCCAGTAGTTGGGGGCGGACAAACTACGAGCAGTACTTC. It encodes CASSWGRTNYEQYF.

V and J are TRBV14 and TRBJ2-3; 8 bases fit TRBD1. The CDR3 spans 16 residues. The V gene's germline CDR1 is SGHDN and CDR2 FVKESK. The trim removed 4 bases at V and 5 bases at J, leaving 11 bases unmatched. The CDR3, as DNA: TGTGCCAGCAGCCCGGGGACAGGCTTATATGAAGATACGCAGTATTTT. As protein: CASSPGTGLYEDTQYF.

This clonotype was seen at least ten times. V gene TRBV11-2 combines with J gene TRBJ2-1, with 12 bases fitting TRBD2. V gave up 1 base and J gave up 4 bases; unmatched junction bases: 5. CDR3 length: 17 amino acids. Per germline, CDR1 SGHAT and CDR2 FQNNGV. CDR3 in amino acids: CASSLVLAGGSYNEQFF. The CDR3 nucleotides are TGTGCCAGCAGCTTAGTACTAGCGGGGGGCAGTTACAATGAGCAGTTCTTC. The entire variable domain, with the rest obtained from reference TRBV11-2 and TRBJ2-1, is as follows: EAGVAQSPRYKIIEKRQSVAFWCNPISGHATLYWYQQILGQGPKLLIQFQNNGVVDDSQLPKDRFSAERLKGVDSTLKIQPAKLEDSAVYLCASSLVLAGGSYNEQFFGPGTRLTVL.

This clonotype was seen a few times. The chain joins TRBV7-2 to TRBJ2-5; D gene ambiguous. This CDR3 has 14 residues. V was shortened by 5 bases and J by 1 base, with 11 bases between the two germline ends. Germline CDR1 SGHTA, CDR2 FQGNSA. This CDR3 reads CASSPPWPQETQYF. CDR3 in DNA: TGTGCCAGCAGCCCTCCGTGGCCCCAAGAGACCCAGTACTTC.

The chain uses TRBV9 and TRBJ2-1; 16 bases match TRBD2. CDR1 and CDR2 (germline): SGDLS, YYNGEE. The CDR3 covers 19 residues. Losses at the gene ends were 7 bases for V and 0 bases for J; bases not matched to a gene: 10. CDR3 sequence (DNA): TGTGCCAGCGGTCCGGGACTAGCGGGGGGGCCGGGCTCCTACAATGAGCAGTTCTTC. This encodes CASGPGLAGGPGSYNEQFF.

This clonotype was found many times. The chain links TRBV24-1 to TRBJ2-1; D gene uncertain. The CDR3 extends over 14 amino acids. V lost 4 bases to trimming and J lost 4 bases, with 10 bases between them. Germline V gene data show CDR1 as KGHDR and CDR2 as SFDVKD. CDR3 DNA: TGTGCCACCAGTGAACAAGGACGGTACAATGAGCAGTTCTTC. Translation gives CATSEQGRYNEQFF.

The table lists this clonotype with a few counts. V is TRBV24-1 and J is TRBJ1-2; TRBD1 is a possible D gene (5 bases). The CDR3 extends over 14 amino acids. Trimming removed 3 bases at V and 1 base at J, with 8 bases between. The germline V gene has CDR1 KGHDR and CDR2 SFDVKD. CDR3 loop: CATSDPTVNYGYTF. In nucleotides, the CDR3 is TGTGCCACCAGTGATCCGACAGTTAACTATGGCTACACCTTC.

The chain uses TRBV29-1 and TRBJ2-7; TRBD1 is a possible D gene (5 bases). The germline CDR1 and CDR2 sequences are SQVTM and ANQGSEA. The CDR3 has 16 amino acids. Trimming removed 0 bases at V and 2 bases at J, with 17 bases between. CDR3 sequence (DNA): TGCAGCGTTGAAGAATCACCGGCAGGGTCTACCTACGAGCAGTACTTC. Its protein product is CSVEESPAGSTYEQYF.

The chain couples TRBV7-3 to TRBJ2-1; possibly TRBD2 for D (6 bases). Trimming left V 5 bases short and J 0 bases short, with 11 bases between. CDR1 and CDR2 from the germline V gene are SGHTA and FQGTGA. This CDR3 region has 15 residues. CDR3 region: CASSAGGTSYNEQFF. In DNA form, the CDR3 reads TGTGCCAGCAGCGCTGGGGGGACCTCCTACAATGAGCAGTTCTTC.

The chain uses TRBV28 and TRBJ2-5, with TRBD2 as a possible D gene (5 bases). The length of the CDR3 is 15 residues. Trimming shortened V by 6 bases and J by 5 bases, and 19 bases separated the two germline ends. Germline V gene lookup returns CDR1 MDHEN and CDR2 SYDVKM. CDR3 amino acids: CASRLRLAPIETQYF. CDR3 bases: TGTGCCAGCAGGTTGCGCCTAGCTCCCATCGAGACCCAGTACTTC.

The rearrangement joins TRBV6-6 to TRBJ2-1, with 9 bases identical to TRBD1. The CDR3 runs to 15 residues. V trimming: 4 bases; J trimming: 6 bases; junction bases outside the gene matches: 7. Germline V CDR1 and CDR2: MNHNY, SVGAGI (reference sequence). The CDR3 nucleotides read TGTGCCAGCAGTTTGAGGACAGGGGACCGCAATGAGCAGTTCTTC. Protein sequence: CASSLRTGDRNEQFF.

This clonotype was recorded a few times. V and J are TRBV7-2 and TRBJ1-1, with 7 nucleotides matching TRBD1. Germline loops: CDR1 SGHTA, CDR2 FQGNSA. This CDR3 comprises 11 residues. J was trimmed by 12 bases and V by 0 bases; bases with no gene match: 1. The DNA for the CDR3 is TGTGCCAGCAGCTTAGCGACAGGGCCTTTCTTT. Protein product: CASSLATGPFF. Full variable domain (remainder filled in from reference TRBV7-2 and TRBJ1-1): GAGVSQSPSNKVTEKGKDVELRCDPISGHTALYWYRQSLGQGLEFLIYFQGNSAPDKSGLPSDRFSAERTGGSVSTLTIQRTQQEDSAVYLCASSLATGPFFGQGTRLTVV.

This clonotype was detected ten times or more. CDR3 loop: CASSLEASGDYNEQFF. As DNA, the CDR3 is TGTGCCAGCAGCTTAGAAGCTAGCGGGGATTACAATGAGCAGTTCTTC. This chain uses TRBV7-6 with TRBJ2-1; TRBD2 agrees at 9 bases. The CDR3 is 16 residues long. Trimming took 1 base from V and 4 from J; bases not matched to a gene: 5. Looked up from germline, CDR1 is SGHVS and CDR2 is FNYEAQ.

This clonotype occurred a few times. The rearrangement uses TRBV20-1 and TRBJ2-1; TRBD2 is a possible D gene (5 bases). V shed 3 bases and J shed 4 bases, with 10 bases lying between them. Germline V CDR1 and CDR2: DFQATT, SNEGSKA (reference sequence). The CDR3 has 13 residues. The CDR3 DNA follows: TGCAGTGCTAGTGTCGGGGATTACAATGAGCAGTTCTTC. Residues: CSASVGDYNEQFF.

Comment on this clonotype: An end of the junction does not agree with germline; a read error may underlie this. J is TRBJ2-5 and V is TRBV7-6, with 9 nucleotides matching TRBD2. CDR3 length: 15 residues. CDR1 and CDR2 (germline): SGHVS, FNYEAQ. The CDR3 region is CASSLTSGQQETQYF. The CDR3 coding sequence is TGTGCTAGCAGCTTAACTAGCGGGCAGCAAGAGACCCAGTACTTC.